This T cell receptor beta chain was identified in a study of regulatory T cells in long-lasting Graves disease. Study overall: Less than 3 months of antithyroid drugs had been taken by newly diagnosed Graves' patients.

This CDR3 comprises 13 residues. V lost 8 bases, J lost 11 bases, and 21 bases lay in between. The TCR beta library used iRepertoire HTBI primers with Arm-PCR amplification of CDR3. A single record per CDR3 protein comes from TCRdb applying MiXCR to the multiplex PCR reads. In the table there are 530,000 or so distinct CDR3 sequences, about 14% of which are singletons. Regarding this clonotype: A much larger clonotype is one base distant, so this may be a read error.

Regarding time point: newly diagnosed GD, antithyroid drugs for less than 3 months. Scientists built the TCR library using RNA that was extracted from PBMCs. These same data were also listed under a study on T cells in Graves' hyperthyroidism and ophthalmopathy. This second report adds: Stability of Graves' hyperthyroidism was defined as absent ophthalmopathy progression within 18 months. The study based diagnoses on clinical symptoms, serum thyroxine and TRAb, thyroid ultrasound and orbital computed tomography.

The input for sequencing was peripheral blood mononuclear cells (PBMCs), taken at new diagnosis, from a patient treated with antithyroid drugs. The chain combines TRBV12-3 or TRBV12-4 with TRBJ2-5; no reliable D call. This TCR was recovered from a man aged 25 to 40 with Graves disease. CDR3 sequence reads: CASGLAHPNEQYF. The CDR3 nucleotides are TGTGCCAGCGGCTTAGCCCATCCCAATGAGCAGTACTTC.